The next 26 T cell receptor beta chains were all read from a single sample in a study of blood T cell repertoires in COVID-19. Using immunoSEQ multiplex PCR, the repertoire was profiled, and TCRdb retains in-frame clones only, with some absent. The sample includes under 250,000 clones, 89% of them seen just once. The specimen sequenced was peripheral blood. These receptors originate from a woman aged 40 to 50 with acute or convalescent COVID-19.

The CDR3 coding sequence is TGCGCCAGCAGCTTATATAGCGGGGGGGCGTACGAGCAGTACGTC. This encodes CASSLYSGGAYEQYV. The rearrangement uses TRBV5-1 and TRBJ2-7; 11 bases agree with TRBD2. The germline V gene has CDR1 SGHRS and CDR2 YFSETQ. Trimming cost V 2 bases and J 4 bases; bases outside gene matches: 5. The CDR3 covers 15 residues.

The chain joins TRBV6-2 or TRBV6-3 to TRBJ2-5, with 10 bases fitting TRBD2. The V gene end was trimmed by 5 bases and the J gene end by 2 bases; junction bases not matched to a gene: 5. From germline, CDR1 is MNHEY and CDR2 SVGEGT. The CDR3 extends over 15 amino acids. The CDR3 protein is CASSKGLARQETQYF. The DNA for the CDR3 is TGTGCCAGCAGTAAGGGACTAGCGCGGCAAGAGACCCAGTACTTC.

This clone turned up a few times. J is TRBJ2-5 and V is TRBV24-1; 9 bases are a match to TRBD1. Looked up from germline, CDR1 is KGHDR and CDR2 is SFDVKD. Trimming at V came to 1 base and at J to 3 bases, leaving 5 bases not matched to a gene. The CDR3 runs to 16 residues. The CDR3 DNA is TGTGCCACCAGTGATTTAAGCGGGACAGGGAAAGAGACCCAGTACTTC. It codes for CATSDLSGTGKETQYF.

V and J are TRBV4-1 and TRBJ1-1; D not certain. Deletions cut 0 bases from V and 4 bases from J, with 9 bases between. The CDR3 totals 14 residues. Germline V CDR1 and CDR2: MGHRA, YSYEKL. CDR3: CASSQESGITEAFF. CDR3 sequence (DNA): TGCGCCAGCAGCCAAGAGTCGGGGATCACTGAAGCTTTCTTT.

The V gene is TRBV27, the J gene TRBJ1-1; 7 nucleotides agree with TRBD1. CDR1 and CDR2 (germline): MNHEY, SMNVEV (reference sequence). With 1 base clipped from V and 4 bases from J, the junction kept 6 bases outside the gene matches. The CDR3 contains 15 residues. The CDR3 DNA is TGTGCCAGCAGTTTATGGCAGGGGGTAGGCACTGAAGCTTTCTTT. It is translated as CASSLWQGVGTEAFF.

This chain links TRBV6-6 with TRBJ1-4, with 9 bases that match TRBD1. Per germline, CDR1 MNHNY and CDR2 SVGAGI (reference sequence). This CDR3 region has 17 residues. The trim removed 5 bases at V and 4 bases at J, leaving 11 bases unmatched. This chain's CDR3 is CASSRPGTGPYNEKLFF. As DNA, the CDR3 is TGTGCCAGCAGTCGTCCCGGGACAGGGCCCTATAATGAAAAACTGTTTTTT.

The CDR3 bases are TGTGCCATCAGTGACAGGAACGGAAACACCATATATTTT. Translation: CAISDRNGNTIYF. V is TRBV10-3 and J is TRBJ1-3; D call uncertain. This CDR3 region has 13 residues. The germline CDR1 and CDR2 sequences are ENHRY and SYGVKD. With 3 bases removed from V and 4 bases from J, the gap between germline ends came to 7 bases.

The chain uses TRBV5-1 and TRBJ1-1; possibly TRBD1 for D (6 bases). Per germline, CDR1 SGHRS and CDR2 YFSETQ. This CDR3 region has 14 residues. The V and J ends lost 5 bases and 1 base respectively, with 12 bases between them. CDR3 DNA sequence: TGCGCCAGCAGAACGCAGGGGCGGAACACTGAAGCTTTCTTT. The encoded protein is CASRTQGRNTEAFF.

This clone was seen just once. V and J are TRBV11-2 and TRBJ2-5; tentative D call: TRBD2 (6 bases). The CDR3 consists of 14 residues. Germline loops: CDR1 SGHAT, CDR2 FQNNGV. With 3 bases removed from V and 0 bases from J, the gap between germline ends came to 8 bases. The CDR3 nucleotides read TGTGCCAGCAGCTTTGGGGGGTACCAAGAGACCCAGTACTTC. Protein sequence: CASSFGGYQETQYF.

The chain combines TRBV5-1 with TRBJ2-1, with a possible D match to TRBD1 (6 bases). Between the trimmed V and J ends, which lost 4 bases and 4 bases, there was a span of 15 bases. This CDR3 is 15 amino acids long. Germline CDR1 SGHRS, CDR2 YFSETQ. The CDR3 DNA reads as TGCGCCAGCAGCAAGCCACCGGACAGATACAATGAGCAGTTCTTC. This gives the protein CASSKPPDRYNEQFF.

The rearrangement links TRBV6-5 to TRBJ1-4; D unresolved. Deletions cut 3 bases from V and 8 bases from J, with 13 bases between. This CDR3 has 14 amino acids. Per the germline V gene, CDR1 is MNHEY and CDR2 is SVGAGI. CDR3 coding DNA: TGTGCCAGCAGTTATATGGAACAGCACGAAAAACTGTTTTTT. Amino acids: CASSYMEQHEKLFF.

This chain connects TRBV28 to TRBJ1-1; D ambiguous. The CDR3 extends over 13 amino acids. The V gene lost 2 bases and the J gene lost 7 bases, with 11 bases spanning the gap. Germline CDR1 is MDHEN and CDR2 is SYDVKM. The DNA of the CDR3 is TGTGCCAGCAGTTTAGAGGTTATCGGTGAAGCTTTCTTT. As protein: CASSLEVIGEAFF.

The gene calls are TRBV2 and TRBJ1-4, with D possibly TRBD1 on 6 matching bases. Germline CDR1 reads SNHLY; CDR2 reads FYNNEI. Trimming stripped 1 base from V and 6 bases from J, with 12 bases between. There are 15 residues in the CDR3. The CDR3 nucleotides read TGTGCCAGCAGTGAAGTTGGTGCAGGGGATGAAAAACTGTTTTTT. Translation: CASSEVGAGDEKLFF.

The V and J genes are TRBV28 and TRBJ2-3; D is ambiguous. The germline V gene has CDR1 MDHEN and CDR2 SYDVKM. CDR3 length: 16 amino acids. V lost 3 bases to trimming and J lost 0 bases, with 13 bases between them. CDR3 in amino acids: CASSFLRFSSTDTQYF. The CDR3 DNA follows: TGTGCCAGCAGTTTTCTGAGATTCTCTAGCACAGATACGCAGTATTTT.

The J gene is TRBJ1-1, the V gene TRBV30; 7 bases are shared with TRBD1. V lost 3 bases, J lost 4 bases, and 5 bases stayed unmatched. Looked up from germline, CDR1 is GTSNPN and CDR2 is SVGIG (reference sequence). The CDR3 runs 13 residues. CDR3 sequence: CAWSRTGVTEAFF. For the CDR3, the DNA is TGTGCCTGGAGCCGAACAGGGGTCACTGAAGCTTTCTTT.

This clone was found a few times. The J gene is TRBJ2-2, the V gene TRBV7-2, with TRBD1 identical over 8 bases. J gave up 0 bases and V 3 bases, and 3 bases lay outside the gene matches. Germline V lookup: CDR1 SGHTA, CDR2 FQGNSA. The CDR3 has 16 residues. Here the CDR3 reads CASSFNRGTNTGELFF. DNA of the CDR3: TGTGCCAGCAGCTTTAACAGGGGGACGAACACCGGGGAGCTGTTTTTT.

The chain couples TRBV5-6 to TRBJ2-3; D remains ambiguous. This CDR3 comprises 16 residues. Trimming cost V 4 bases and J 4 bases, with 19 bases left between them. Germline CDR1 and CDR2: SGHDT and YYEEEE. CDR3 sequence reads: CASSSRGHGQADTQYF. For the CDR3, the DNA is TGTGCCAGCAGCAGTCGTGGGCACGGTCAGGCAGATACGCAGTATTTT.

The rearrangement uses TRBV2 and TRBJ1-2, with D perhaps TRBD1 (5 bases). This CDR3 spans 17 amino acids. The V end lost 3 bases, the J end lost 6 bases, and 23 bases lay between the germline ends. Germline CDR1 and CDR2: SNHLY and FYNNEI. This chain's CDR3 is CASSDSQDNNSANGYTF. The CDR3 DNA is TGTGCCAGCAGTGATTCACAGGATAACAATTCCGCCAATGGCTACACCTTC.

The chain carries TRBV30 and TRBJ1-2, with D perhaps TRBD1 (5 bases). Germline V CDR1 and CDR2: GTSNPN, SVGIG (reference sequence). CDR3 length: 12 residues. Trimming left V 7 bases short and J 6 bases short, with 15 bases between. CDR3 DNA sequence: TGTGCCTCCGGCAGGGCGGGGAATGGCTACACCTTC. It encodes CASGRAGNGYTF.

This sequence joins TRBV5-1 and TRBJ2-5, with TRBD1 identical over 7 bases. The V gene end was trimmed by 6 bases and the J gene end by 5 bases; junction bases not matched to a gene: 10. This CDR3 spans 14 amino acids. Germline V gives CDR1 SGHRS, CDR2 YFSETQ. The CDR3 loop reads CASNKGGNGETQYF. The CDR3, as DNA: TGCGCCAGCAACAAAGGGGGCAATGGGGAGACCCAGTACTTC.

This chain uses TRBV27 with TRBJ1-1, with 7 bases aligning to TRBD1. Germline V gene lookup returns CDR1 MNHEY and CDR2 SMNVEV (reference sequence). This CDR3 region has 12 residues. The junction had 3 bases not matched to a gene; V was cut back by 10 bases and J by 1 base. CDR3 sequence (DNA): TGTGCCACCCGGACAGGGAACACTGAAGCTTTCTTT. This gives the protein CATRTGNTEAFF.

The table lists this clone with a count of one. This chain joins TRBV5-1 and TRBJ1-4; D ambiguous. The germline gives CDR1 SGHRS, CDR2 YFSETQ. The CDR3 consists of 14 residues. Trimming pared 4 bases from V and 4 bases from J, leaving 11 bases between. The DNA for the CDR3 is TGCGCCAGCAGCCTATCGGGAAATAATGAAAAACTGTTTTTT. This gives the protein CASSLSGNNEKLFF.

This chain links TRBV2 with TRBJ1-1, with 11 bases that match TRBD1. The germline V gene encodes CDR1 SNHLY and CDR2 FYNNEI. CDR3 length: 15 amino acids. V shed 6 bases, J shed 1 base, and the junction held 4 bases outside the gene matches. The CDR3 DNA reads as TGTGCCAGCAGCGGACAGGGGGCATGGAACACTGAAGCTTTCTTT. It translates to CASSGQGAWNTEAFF.

A single count supports this clone. The V call is TRBV27, the J call TRBJ1-3; no clear D. From germline, CDR1 is MNHEY and CDR2 SMNVEV (reference sequence). The CDR3 is 16 amino acids. V lost 2 bases to trimming and J lost 0 bases, with 11 bases between them. The CDR3 loop is CASSLTGIHSGNTIYF. CDR3 nucleotide sequence: TGTGCCAGCAGTTTAACGGGGATCCACTCTGGAAACACCATATATTTT.

This clone was seen a few times. This chain links TRBV5-1 with TRBJ1-4, with D possibly TRBD1 on 5 matching bases. Germline V gene sequence: CDR1 SGHRS, CDR2 YFSETQ. The CDR3 has 15 amino acids. Trimming removed 3 bases at V and 2 bases at J, with 11 bases between. For the CDR3, the DNA is TGCGCCAGCAGCTATACAGGTCCGACTAATGAAAAACTGTTTTTT. It encodes CASSYTGPTNEKLFF. The whole variable domain, remainder taken from reference TRBV5-1 and TRBJ1-4, is KAGVTQTPRYLIKTRGQQVTLSCSPISGHRSVSWYQQTPGQGLQFLFEYFSETQRNKGNFPGRFSGRQFSNSRSEMNVSTLELGDSALYLCASSYTGPTNEKLFFGSGTQLSVL.

The chain is built from TRBV2 and TRBJ2-1; 8 nucleotides align to TRBD2. V lost 6 bases, J lost 3 bases, and 7 bases stayed unmatched. In germline, CDR1 is SNHLY, CDR2 FYNNEI. The CDR3 loop spans 15 amino acids. CDR3 bases: TGTGCCAGCAGAGGTCGGGGGGGGCTCTACAATGAGCAGTTCTTC. It translates to CASRGRGGLYNEQFF. Using reference TRBV2 and TRBJ2-1 for the parts outside the CDR3, the full variable domain is EPEVTQTPSHQVTQMGQEVILRCVPISNHLYFYWYRQILGQKVEFLVSFYNNEISEKSEIFDDQFSVERPDGSNFTLKIRSTKLEDSAMYFCASRGRGGLYNEQFFGPGTRLTVL.